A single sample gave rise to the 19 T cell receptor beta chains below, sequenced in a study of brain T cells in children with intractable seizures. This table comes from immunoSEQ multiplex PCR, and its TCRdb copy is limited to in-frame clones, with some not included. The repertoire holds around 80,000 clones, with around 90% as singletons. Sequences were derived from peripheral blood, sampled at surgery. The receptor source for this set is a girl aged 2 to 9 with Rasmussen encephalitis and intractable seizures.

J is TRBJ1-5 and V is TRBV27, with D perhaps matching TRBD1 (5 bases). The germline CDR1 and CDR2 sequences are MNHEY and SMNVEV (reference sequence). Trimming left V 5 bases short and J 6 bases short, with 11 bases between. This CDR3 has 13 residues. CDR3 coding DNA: TGTGCCAGCAGTACGACAGAAAGTCAGCCCCAGCATTTT. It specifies CASSTTESQPQHF.

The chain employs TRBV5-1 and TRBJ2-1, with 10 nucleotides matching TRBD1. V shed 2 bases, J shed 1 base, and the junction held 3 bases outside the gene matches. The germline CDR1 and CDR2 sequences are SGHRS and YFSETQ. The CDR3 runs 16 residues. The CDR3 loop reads CASSLGTGDSYNEQFF. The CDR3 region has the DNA TGCGCCAGCAGCTTAGGGACAGGGGATTCCTACAATGAGCAGTTCTTC. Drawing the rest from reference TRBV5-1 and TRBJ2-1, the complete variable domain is KAGVTQTPRYLIKTRGQQVTLSCSPISGHRSVSWYQQTPGQGLQFLFEYFSETQRNKGNFPGRFSGRQFSNSRSEMNVSTLELGDSALYLCASSLGTGDSYNEQFFGPGTRLTVL.

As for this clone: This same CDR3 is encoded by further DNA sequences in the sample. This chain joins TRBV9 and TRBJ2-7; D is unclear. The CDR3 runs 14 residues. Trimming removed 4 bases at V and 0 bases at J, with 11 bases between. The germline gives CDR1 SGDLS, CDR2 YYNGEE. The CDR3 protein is CASSSEQSSYEQYF. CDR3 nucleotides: TGTGCCAGCAGCTCAGAACAGAGCTCCTACGAGCAGTACTTC.

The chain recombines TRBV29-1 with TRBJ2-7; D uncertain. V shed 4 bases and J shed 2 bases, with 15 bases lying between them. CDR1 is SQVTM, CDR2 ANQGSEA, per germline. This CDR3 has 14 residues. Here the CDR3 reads CSVAPRHGPYEQYF. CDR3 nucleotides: TGCAGCGTTGCGCCGCGTCATGGACCCTACGAGCAGTACTTC.

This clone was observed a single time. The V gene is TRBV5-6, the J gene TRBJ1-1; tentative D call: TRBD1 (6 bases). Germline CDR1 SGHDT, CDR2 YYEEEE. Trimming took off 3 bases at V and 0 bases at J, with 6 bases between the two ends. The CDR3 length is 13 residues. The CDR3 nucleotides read TGTGCCAGCAGCTGGACAGTGAACACTGAAGCTTTCTTT. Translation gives CASSWTVNTEAFF. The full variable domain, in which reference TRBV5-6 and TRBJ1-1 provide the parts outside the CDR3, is DAGVTQSPTHLIKTRGQQVTLRCSPKSGHDTVSWYQQALGQGPQFIFQYYEEEERQRGNFPDRFSGHQFPNYSSELNVNALLLGDSALYLCASSWTVNTEAFFGQGTRLTVV.

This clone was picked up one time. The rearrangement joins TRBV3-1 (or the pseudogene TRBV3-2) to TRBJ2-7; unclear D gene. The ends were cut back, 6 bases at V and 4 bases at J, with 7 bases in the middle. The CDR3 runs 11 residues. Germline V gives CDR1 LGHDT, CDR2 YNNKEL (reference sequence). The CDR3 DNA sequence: TGTGCCAGCAGGGGATCATACGAGCAGTACTTC. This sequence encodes CASRGSYEQYF.

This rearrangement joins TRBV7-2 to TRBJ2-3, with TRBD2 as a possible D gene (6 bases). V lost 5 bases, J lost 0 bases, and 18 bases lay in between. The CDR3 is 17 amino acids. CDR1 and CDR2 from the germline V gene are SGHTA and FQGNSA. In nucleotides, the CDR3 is TGTGCCAGCAGCGAACACCCCGGGACTCCAAGCACAGATACGCAGTATTTT. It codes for CASSEHPGTPSTDTQYF.

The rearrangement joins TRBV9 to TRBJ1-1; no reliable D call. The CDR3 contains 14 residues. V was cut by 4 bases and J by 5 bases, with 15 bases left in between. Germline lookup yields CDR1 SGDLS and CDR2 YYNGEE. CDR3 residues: CASSPRTRETEAFF. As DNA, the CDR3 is TGTGCCAGCAGCCCGCGCACGAGGGAGACTGAAGCTTTCTTT.

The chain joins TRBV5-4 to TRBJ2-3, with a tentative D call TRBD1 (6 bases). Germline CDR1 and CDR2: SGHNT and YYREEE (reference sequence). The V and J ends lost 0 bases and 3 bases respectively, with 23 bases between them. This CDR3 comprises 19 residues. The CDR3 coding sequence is TGTGCCAGCAGCTTGGGGCCGGGACAACGACAGGCGGTTACAGATACGCAGTATTTT. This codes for CASSLGPGQRQAVTDTQYF.

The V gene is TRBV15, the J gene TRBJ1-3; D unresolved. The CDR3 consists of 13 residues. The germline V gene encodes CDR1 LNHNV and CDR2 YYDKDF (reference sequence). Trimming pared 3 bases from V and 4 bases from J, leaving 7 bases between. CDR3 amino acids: CATSRAGGNTIYF. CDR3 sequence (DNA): TGTGCCACCAGCAGGGCGGGGGGAAACACCATATATTTT.

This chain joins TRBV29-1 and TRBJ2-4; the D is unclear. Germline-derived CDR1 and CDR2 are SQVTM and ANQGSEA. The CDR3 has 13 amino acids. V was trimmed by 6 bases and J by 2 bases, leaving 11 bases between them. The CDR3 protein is CSVRSGTKNIQYF. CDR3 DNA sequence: TGCAGCGTCCGGTCGGGTACCAAAAACATTCAGTACTTC.

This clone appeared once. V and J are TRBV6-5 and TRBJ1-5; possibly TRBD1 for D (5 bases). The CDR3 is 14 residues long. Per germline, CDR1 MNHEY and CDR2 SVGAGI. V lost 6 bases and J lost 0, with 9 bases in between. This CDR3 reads CASRTATSNQPQHF. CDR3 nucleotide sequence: TGTGCCAGCAGGACAGCTACTAGCAATCAGCCCCAGCATTTT.

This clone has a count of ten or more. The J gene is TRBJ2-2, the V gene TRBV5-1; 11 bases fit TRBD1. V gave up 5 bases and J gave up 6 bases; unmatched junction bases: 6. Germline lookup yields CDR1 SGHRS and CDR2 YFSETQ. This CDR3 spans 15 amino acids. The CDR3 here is CASSGGQGASGELFF. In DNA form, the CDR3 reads TGCGCCAGCAGTGGTGGACAGGGGGCATCCGGGGAGCTGTTTTTT.

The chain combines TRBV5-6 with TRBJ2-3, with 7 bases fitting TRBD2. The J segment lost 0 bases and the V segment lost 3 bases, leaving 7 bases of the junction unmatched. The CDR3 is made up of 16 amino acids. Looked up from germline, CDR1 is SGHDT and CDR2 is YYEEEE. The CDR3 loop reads CASSSLLATSTDTQYF. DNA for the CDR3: TGTGCCAGCAGCTCGTTACTAGCGACTAGCACAGATACGCAGTATTTT.

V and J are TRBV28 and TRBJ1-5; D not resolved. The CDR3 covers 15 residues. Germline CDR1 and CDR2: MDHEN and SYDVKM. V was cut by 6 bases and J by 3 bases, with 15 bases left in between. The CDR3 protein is CASRSPGGDNQPQHF. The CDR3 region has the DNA TGTGCCAGCAGGTCCCCAGGCGGGGACAATCAGCCCCAGCATTTT.

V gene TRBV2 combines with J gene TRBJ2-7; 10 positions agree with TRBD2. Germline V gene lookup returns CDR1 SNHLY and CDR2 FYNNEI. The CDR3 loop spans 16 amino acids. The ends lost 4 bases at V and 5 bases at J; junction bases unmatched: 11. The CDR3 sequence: CASSARDLAGAHEQYF. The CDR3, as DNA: TGTGCCAGCAGTGCCCGGGATCTAGCGGGAGCACACGAGCAGTACTTC. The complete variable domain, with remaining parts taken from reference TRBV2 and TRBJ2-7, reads EPEVTQTPSHQVTQMGQEVILRCVPISNHLYFYWYRQILGQKVEFLVSFYNNEISEKSEIFDDQFSVERPDGSNFTLKIRSTKLEDSAMYFCASSARDLAGAHEQYFGPGTRLTVT.

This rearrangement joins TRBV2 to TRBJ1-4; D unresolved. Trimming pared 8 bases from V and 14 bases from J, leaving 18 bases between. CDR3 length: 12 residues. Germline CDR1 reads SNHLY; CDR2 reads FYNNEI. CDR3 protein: CASQSPGIDLFF. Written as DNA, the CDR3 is TGTGCCAGCCAAAGTCCTGGAATTGATCTGTTTTTT. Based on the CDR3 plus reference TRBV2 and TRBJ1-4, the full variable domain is EPEVTQTPSHQVTQMGQEVILRCVPISNHLYFYWYRQILGQKVEFLVSFYNNEISEKSEIFDDQFSVERPDGSNFTLKIRSTKLEDSAMYFCASQSPGIDLFFGSGTQLSVL.

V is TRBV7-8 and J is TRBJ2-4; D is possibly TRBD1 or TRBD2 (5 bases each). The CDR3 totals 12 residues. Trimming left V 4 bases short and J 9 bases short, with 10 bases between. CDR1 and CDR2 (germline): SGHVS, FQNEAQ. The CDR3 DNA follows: TGTGCCAGCAGCTCGCGTGGGGGCATTCAGTACTTC. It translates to CASSSRGGIQYF.

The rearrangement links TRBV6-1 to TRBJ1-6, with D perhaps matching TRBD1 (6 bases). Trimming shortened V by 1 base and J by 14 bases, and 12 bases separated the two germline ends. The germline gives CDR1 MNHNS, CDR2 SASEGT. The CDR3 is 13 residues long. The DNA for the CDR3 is TGTGCCAGCAGTGAAGTGGGACAACCGACCCTCCACTTT. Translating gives CASSEVGQPTLHF.